This record looks at one TCR beta chain sequence and its context. Its specificity is unknown. Unrecorded immune exposures were likely, despite nominal health at sampling. Primers included in the PCR were 60 Vbeta and 13 Jbeta primers. TCRdb keeps only in-frame clones here, not all; method: immunoSEQ multiplex PCR. The data show 110,000 to 150,000 clones, about 80% seen once. This record comes from a study of cytomegalovirus exposure and HLA in healthy donors. Study-level results: Sequencing likely generated an artifact that appeared as a cluster of highly shared sequence variants. Rare sequences made up most TCRs, while some public TCRs were found in many donors.

Germline V lookup: CDR1 SQVTM, CDR2 ANQGSEA. The CDR3 has 12 residues. V gave up 5 bases and J gave up 5 bases; unmatched junction bases: 3. The sample taken for sequencing was PBMCs. This chain connects TRBV29-1 to TRBJ1-1; 9 bases line up with TRBD1. This TCR was recovered from a middle-aged man in good health and CMV-seropositive. The DNA of the CDR3 is TGCAGCGTTAACAGGGGGCAAACTGAAGCTTTCTTT. It encodes CSVNRGQTEAFF. Looking up the rest from reference TRBV29-1 and TRBJ1-1 gives the full variable domain: SAVISQKPSRDICQRGTSLTIQCQVDSQVTMMFWYRQQPGQSLTLIATANQGSEATYESGFVIDKFPISRPNLTFSTLTVSNMSPEDSSIYLCSVNRGQTEAFFGQGTRLTVV.